A selection of T cell receptor beta chains follows, all from one sample in a study of blood T cell repertoires in COVID-19. Generated by immunoSEQ multiplex PCR, the TCRdb table keeps only in-frame clones and is missing some. The table lists 390,000 or so clones, roughly nine tenths of them singletons, with 1% in the top ten. Sample: PBMCs or T cells enriched from blood (not recorded which). Receptor source: a man aged 18 to 29 who had recovered from COVID-19. Both conserved end residues are part of each CDR3. The D gene is left open where the match is weak. Not every row has a clone size; where given, it reads once, few, many or a size class.

size	D	V	J	CDR3	DNA
NA	NA	TRBV15	TRBJ1-5	CATSALLTDSNQPQHF	TGTGCCACCAGCGCCCTTCTGACAGATAGCAATCAGCCCCAGCATTTT
NA	TRBD1	TRBV19	TRBJ1-5	CASSISGTGFYSNQPQHF	TGTGCCAGTAGTATCTCCGGGACAGGGTTTTATAGCAATCAGCCCCAGCATTTT
NA	TRBD1	TRBV30	TRBJ1-1	CAWDPTGWRNTEAFF	TGTGCCTGGGACCCGACAGGGTGGCGGAACACTGAAGCTTTCTTT
NA	NA	TRBV5-1	TRBJ2-5	CASSLLRARSETQYF	TGCGCCAGCAGCTTGCTCAGGGCACGGTCTGAGACCCAGTACTTC
NA	NA	TRBV6-5	TRBJ1-1	CASSYSSSLRAFF	TGTGCCAGCAGTTACTCGTCTTCGTTGAGAGCTTTCTTT
once	TRBD1	TRBV7-9	TRBJ1-1	CASSLFQGANTEAFF	TGTGCCAGCAGCTTGTTCCAGGGGGCGAACACTGAAGCTTTCTTT
NA	NA	TRBV15	TRBJ1-5	CATSRASGFDSNQPQHF	TGTGCCACCAGCAGAGCGTCCGGGTTCGATAGCAATCAGCCCCAGCATTTT
NA	NA	TRBV7-6	TRBJ2-7	CASSKTPTEHYEQYF	TGTGCCAGCAGCAAGACCCCGACAGAGCACTACGAGCAGTACTTC
NA	TRBD1	TRBV28	TRBJ2-4	CAISDRDDKNIQYF	TGTGCCATCTCAGACAGGGATGACAAAAACATTCAGTACTTC
NA	TRBD1	TRBV7-9	TRBJ1-1	CASSPPGTAKNTEAFF	TGTGCCAGCAGCCCCCCTGGGACAGCTAAGAACACTGAAGCTTTCTTT
NA	NA	TRBV27	TRBJ1-2	CASSLSQYYGYTF	TGTGCCAGCAGTTTATCCCAGTACTATGGCTACACCTTC
NA	TRBD2	TRBV7-9	TRBJ2-1	CASSAGTSGNEQFF	TGTGCCAGCAGCGCCGGGACTAGCGGGAATGAGCAGTTCTTC
NA	TRBD1	TRBV28	TRBJ2-7	CASTAGTGFSYEQYF	TGTGCCAGCACCGCGGGGACAGGTTTCTCCTACGAGCAGTACTTC
NA	TRBD1	TRBV11-2	TRBJ2-2	CASSPRTGDGELFF	TGTGCCAGCAGCCCACGGACAGGGGACGGGGAGCTGTTTTTT
NA	TRBD2	TRBV7-2	TRBJ2-7	CASSLWASGAGEQYF	TGTGCCAGCTCCCTCTGGGCTAGCGGGGCGGGGGAGCAGTACTTC
NA	NA	TRBV3-1/TRBV3-2	TRBJ1-2	CASSQDITFYGYTF	TGTGCCAGCAGCCAAGATATAACATTTTATGGCTACACCTTC
NA	TRBD1	TRBV6-5	TRBJ2-1	CASRGQGSAYNEQFF	TGTGCCAGCAGAGGACAGGGCTCGGCCTACAATGAGCAGTTCTTC
NA	NA	TRBV3-1/TRBV3-2	TRBJ2-3	CASSQYPGQLSTDTQYF	TGTGCCAGCAGCCAATACCCTGGACAGCTTAGCACAGATACGCAGTATTTT
NA	TRBD2	TRBV6-2/TRBV6-3	TRBJ2-1	CASSYETSINEQFF	TGTGCCAGCAGTTATGAGACTAGCATCAATGAGCAGTTCTTC
NA	TRBD2	TRBV9	TRBJ2-5	CASSVGGLSQETQYF	TGTGCCAGCAGCGTAGGGGGACTATCTCAAGAGACCCAGTACTTC
NA	TRBD2	TRBV6-5	TRBJ2-5	CASNERGGKAAQYF	TGTGCCAGCAACGAGCGGGGGGGGAAAGCGGCCCAGTACTTC
NA	TRBD1	TRBV11-2	TRBJ1-2	CASSLAGTGANYGYTF	TGTGCCAGCAGCTTAGCCGGGACAGGGGCTAACTATGGCTACACCTTC